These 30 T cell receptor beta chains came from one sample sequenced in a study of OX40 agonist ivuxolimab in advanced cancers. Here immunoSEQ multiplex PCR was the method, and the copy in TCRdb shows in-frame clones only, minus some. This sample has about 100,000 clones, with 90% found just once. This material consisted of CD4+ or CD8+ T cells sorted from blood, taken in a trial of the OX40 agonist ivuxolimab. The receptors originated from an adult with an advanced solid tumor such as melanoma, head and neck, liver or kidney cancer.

CDR3 DNA: TGTGCCAGCAGCCAGAACGACGCCTTATATCAGTACTTC. Translating gives CASSQNDALYQYF. The chain couples TRBV7-9 to TRBJ2-4; D gene ambiguous. The CDR3 sequence is 13 residues long. The V and J ends lost 5 bases and 12 bases respectively, with 17 bases between them. Germline lookup yields CDR1 SEHNR and CDR2 FQNEAQ (reference sequence).

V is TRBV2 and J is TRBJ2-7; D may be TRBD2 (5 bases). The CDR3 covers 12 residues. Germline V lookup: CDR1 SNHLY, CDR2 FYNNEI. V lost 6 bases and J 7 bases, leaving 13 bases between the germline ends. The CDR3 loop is CASSREGIEQYF. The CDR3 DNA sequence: TGTGCCAGCAGCCGGGAAGGGATTGAGCAGTACTTC. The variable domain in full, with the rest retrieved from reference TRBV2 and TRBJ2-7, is EPEVTQTPSHQVTQMGQEVILRCVPISNHLYFYWYRQILGQKVEFLVSFYNNEISEKSEIFDDQFSVERPDGSNFTLKIRSTKLEDSAMYFCASSREGIEQYFGPGTRLTVT.

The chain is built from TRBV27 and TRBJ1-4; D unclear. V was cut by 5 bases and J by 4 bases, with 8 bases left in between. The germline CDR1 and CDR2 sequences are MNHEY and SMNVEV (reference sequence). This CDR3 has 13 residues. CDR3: CASSPHGNEKLFF. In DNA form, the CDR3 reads TGTGCCAGCAGTCCCCACGGTAATGAAAAACTGTTTTTT.

The DNA for the CDR3 is TGTGCCAGCCGAACCGGGACCCCTGGAAACACCATATATTTT. This gives the protein CASRTGTPGNTIYF. J is TRBJ1-3 and V is TRBV2, with D possibly being TRBD1 (5 bases). Germline CDR1 reads SNHLY; CDR2 reads FYNNEI. The V gene lost 8 bases and the J gene lost 2 bases, with 13 bases spanning the gap. The CDR3 has 14 amino acids.

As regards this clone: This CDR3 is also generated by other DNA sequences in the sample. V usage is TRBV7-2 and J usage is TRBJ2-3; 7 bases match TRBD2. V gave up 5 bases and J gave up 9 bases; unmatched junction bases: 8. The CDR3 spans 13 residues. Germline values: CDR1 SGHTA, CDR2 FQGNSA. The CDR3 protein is CASSPARGDTQYF. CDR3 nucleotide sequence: TGTGCCAGCAGCCCCGCCCGGGGGGACACGCAGTATTTT. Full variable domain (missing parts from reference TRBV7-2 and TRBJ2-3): GAGVSQSPSNKVTEKGKDVELRCDPISGHTALYWYRQSLGQGLEFLIYFQGNSAPDKSGLPSDRFSAERTGGSVSTLTIQRTQQEDSAVYLCASSPARGDTQYFGPGTRLTVL.

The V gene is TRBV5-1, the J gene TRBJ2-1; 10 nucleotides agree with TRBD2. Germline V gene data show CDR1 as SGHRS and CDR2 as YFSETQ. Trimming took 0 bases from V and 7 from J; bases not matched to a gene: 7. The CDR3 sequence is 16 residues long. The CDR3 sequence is CASSLDASGSRNEQFF. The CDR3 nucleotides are TGCGCCAGCAGCTTGGATGCTAGCGGGAGTAGGAATGAGCAGTTCTTC.

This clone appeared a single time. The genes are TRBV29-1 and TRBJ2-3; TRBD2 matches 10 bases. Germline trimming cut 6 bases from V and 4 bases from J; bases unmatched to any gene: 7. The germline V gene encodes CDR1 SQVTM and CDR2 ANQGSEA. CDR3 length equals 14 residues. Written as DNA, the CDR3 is TGCAGCGTGACTAAGCGGGAGGGTGCAGATACGCAGTATTTT. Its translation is CSVTKREGADTQYF.

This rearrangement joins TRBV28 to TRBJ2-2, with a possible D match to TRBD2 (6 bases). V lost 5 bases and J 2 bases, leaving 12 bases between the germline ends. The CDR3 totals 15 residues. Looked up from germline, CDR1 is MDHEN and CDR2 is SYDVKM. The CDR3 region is CASSPGTPNTGELFF. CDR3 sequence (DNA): TGTGCCAGCAGTCCCGGGACTCCAAACACCGGGGAGCTGTTTTTT.

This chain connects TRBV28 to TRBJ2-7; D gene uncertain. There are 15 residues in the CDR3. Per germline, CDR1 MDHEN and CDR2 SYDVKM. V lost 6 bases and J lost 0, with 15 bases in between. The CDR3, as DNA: TGTGCCAGCAGCCAAACCTCTAGGGTCTCCTACGAGCAGTACTTC. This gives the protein CASSQTSRVSYEQYF. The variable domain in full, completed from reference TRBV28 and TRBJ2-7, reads DVKVTQSSRYLVKRTGEKVFLECVQDMDHENMFWYRQDPGLGLRLIYFSYDVKMKEKGDIPEGYSVSREKKERFSLILESASTNQTSMYLCASSQTSRVSYEQYFGPGTRLTVT.

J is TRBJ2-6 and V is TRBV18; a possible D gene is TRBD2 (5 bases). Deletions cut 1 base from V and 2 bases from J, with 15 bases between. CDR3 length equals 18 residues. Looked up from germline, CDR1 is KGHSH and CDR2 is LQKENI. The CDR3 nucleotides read TGTGCCAGCTCACCACAGAGTACCGGAGGCGCTGGGGCCAACGTCCTGACTTTC. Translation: CASSPQSTGGAGANVLTF.

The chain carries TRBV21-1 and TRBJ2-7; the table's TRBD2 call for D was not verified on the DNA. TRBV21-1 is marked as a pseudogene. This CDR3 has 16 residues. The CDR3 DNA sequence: TGTGCCAGCAGCTTATACCGACTAGCGGGAATCTACGAGCAGTACTTC. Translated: CASSLYRLAGIYEQYF.

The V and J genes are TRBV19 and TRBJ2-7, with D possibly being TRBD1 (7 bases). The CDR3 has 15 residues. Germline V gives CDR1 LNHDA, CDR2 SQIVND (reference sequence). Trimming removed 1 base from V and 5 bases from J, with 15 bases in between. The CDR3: CASSIGLQGRNEQYF. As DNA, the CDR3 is TGTGCCAGTAGTATAGGGCTACAGGGGAGGAACGAGCAGTACTTC.

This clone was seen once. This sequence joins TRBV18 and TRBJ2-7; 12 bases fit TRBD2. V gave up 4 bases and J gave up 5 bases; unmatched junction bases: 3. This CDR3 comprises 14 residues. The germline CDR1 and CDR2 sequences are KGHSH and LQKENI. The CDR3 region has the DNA TGTGCCAGCTCACTGACTAGCGGGAGTGACGAGCAGTACTTC. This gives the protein CASSLTSGSDEQYF.

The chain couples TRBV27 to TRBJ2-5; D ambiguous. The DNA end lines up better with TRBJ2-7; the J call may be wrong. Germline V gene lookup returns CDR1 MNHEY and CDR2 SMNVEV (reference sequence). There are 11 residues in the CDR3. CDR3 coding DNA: TGTGCCAGCAGTTCCGGCTACGAGCAGTACTTC. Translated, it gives CASSSGYEQYF.

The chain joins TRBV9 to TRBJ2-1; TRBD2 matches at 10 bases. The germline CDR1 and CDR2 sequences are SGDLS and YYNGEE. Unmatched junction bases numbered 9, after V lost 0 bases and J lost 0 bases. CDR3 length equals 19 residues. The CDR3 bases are TGTGCCAGCAGCGTAGCGGGACTAGCGTACAAAAGCTCCTACAATGAGCAGTTCTTC. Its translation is CASSVAGLAYKSSYNEQFF.

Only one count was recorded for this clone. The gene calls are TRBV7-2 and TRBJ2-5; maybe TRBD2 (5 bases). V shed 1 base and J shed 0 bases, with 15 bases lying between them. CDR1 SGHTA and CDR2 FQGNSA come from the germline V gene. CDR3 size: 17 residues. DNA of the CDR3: TGTGCCAGCAGCTTAGGAGGTAGCGCCAGGTACCAAGAGACCCAGTACTTC. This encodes CASSLGGSARYQETQYF.

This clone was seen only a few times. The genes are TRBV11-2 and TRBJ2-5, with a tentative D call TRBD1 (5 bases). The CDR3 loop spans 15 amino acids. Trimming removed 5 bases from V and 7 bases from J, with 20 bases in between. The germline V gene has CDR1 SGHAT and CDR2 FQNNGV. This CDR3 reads CASSPNVGARATQYF. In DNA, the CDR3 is TGTGCCAGCAGCCCAAACGTTGGGGCCCGGGCGACCCAGTACTTC.

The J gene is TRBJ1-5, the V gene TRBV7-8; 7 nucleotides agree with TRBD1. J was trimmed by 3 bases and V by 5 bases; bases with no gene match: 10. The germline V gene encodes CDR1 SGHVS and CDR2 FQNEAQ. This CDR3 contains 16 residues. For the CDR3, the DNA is TGTGCCAGCAGCCTAAGTGCCGGGACAGTCAATCAGCCCCAGCATTTT. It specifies CASSLSAGTVNQPQHF. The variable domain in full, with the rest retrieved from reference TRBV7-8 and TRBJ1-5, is GAGVSQSPRYKVAKRGQDVALRCDPISGHVSLFWYQQALGQGPEFLTYFQNEAQLDKSGLPSDRFFAERPEGSVSTLKIQRTQQEDSAVYLCASSLSAGTVNQPQHFGDGTRLSIL.

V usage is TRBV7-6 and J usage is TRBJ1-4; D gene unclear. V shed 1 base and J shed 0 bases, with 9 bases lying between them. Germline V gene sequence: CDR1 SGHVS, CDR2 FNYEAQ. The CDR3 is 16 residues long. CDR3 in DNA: TGTGCCAGCAGCTTAGGGACCGCCTCAACTAATGAAAAACTGTTTTTT. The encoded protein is CASSLGTASTNEKLFF. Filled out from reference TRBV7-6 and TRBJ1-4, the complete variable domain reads GAGVSQSPRYKVTKRGQDVALRCDPISGHVSLYWYRQALGQGPEFLTYFNYEAQQDKSGLPNDRFSAERPEGSISTLTIQRTEQRDSAMYRCASSLGTASTNEKLFFGSGTQLSVL.

CDR3 sequence reads: CASSLAGNFYNEQFF. In nucleotides, the CDR3 is TGTGCCAGCAGTTTGGCGGGGAATTTCTACAATGAGCAGTTCTTC. The V gene is TRBV6-6, the J gene TRBJ2-1; tentative D call: TRBD2 (6 bases). Between the trimmed V and J ends, which lost 4 bases and 3 bases, there was a span of 13 bases. The CDR3 is made up of 15 amino acids. Germline values: CDR1 MNHNY, CDR2 SVGAGI (reference sequence).

DNA of the CDR3: TGTGCCAGCAGCACCGGACTAGACCCCAATGAGCAGTTCTTC. Translating gives CASSTGLDPNEQFF. This chain uses TRBV7-9 with TRBJ2-1; the match to TRBD2 covers 7 bases. CDR1 is SEHNR and CDR2 is FQNEAQ in the germline V gene (reference sequence). This CDR3 is built from 14 residues. The ends lost 5 bases at V and 6 bases at J; junction bases unmatched: 7.

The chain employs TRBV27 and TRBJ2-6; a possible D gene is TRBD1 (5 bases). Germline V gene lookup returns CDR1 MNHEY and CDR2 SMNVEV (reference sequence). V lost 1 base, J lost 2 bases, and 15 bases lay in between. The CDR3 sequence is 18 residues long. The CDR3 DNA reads TGTGCCAGCAGTTTATTGATGCAGGGCGTACCTGGGGCCAACGTCCTGACTTTC. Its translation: CASSLLMQGVPGANVLTF.

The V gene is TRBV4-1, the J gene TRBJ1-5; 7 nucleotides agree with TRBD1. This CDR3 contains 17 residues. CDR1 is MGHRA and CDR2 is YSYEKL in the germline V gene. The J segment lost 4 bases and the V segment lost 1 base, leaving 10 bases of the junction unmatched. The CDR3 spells CASSQAPYRGLNQPQHF. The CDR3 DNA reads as TGCGCCAGCAGCCAAGCGCCCTACAGGGGTTTGAATCAGCCCCAGCATTTT.

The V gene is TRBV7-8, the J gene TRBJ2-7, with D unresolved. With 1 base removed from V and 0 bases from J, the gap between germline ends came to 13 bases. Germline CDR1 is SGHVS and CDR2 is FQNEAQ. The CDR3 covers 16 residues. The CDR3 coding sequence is TGTGCCAGCAGCTTAGGGAGCAGTTCTCCCTCCTACGAGCAGTACTTC. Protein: CASSLGSSSPSYEQYF.

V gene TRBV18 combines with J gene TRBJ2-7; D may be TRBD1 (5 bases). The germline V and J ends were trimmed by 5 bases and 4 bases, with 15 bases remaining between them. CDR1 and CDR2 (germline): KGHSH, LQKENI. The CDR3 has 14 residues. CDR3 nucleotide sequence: TGTGCCAGCTCAAGGGGTGAAATCGCTTACGAGCAGTACTTC. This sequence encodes CASSRGEIAYEQYF. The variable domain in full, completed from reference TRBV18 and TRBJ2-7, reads NAGVMQNPRHLVRRRGQEARLRCSPMKGHSHVYWYRQLPEEGLKFMVYLQKENIIDESGMPKERFSAEFPKEGPSILRIQQVVRGDSAAYFCASSRGEIAYEQYFGPGTRLTVT.

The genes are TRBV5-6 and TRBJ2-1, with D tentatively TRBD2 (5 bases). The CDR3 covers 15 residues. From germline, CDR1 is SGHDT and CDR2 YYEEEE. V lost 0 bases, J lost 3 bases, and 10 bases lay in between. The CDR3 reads CASSLVGELYNEQFF. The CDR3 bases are TGTGCCAGCAGCTTGGTCGGGGAGCTCTACAATGAGCAGTTCTTC. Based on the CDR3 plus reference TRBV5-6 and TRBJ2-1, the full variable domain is DAGVTQSPTHLIKTRGQQVTLRCSPKSGHDTVSWYQQALGQGPQFIFQYYEEEERQRGNFPDRFSGHQFPNYSSELNVNALLLGDSALYLCASSLVGELYNEQFFGPGTRLTVL.

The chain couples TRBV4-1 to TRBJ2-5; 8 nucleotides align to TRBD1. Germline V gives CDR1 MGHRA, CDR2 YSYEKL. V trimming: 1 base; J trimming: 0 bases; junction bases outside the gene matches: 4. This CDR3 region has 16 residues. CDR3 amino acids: CASSQAGGLYQETQYF. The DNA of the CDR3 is TGCGCCAGCAGCCAAGCAGGGGGCCTCTACCAAGAGACCCAGTACTTC.

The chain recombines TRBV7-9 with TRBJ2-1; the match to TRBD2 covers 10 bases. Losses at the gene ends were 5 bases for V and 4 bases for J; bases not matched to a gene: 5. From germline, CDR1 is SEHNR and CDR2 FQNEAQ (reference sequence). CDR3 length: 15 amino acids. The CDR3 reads CASSRVAGGYNEQFF. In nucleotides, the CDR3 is TGTGCCAGCAGCCGCGTAGCGGGAGGATACAATGAGCAGTTCTTC.

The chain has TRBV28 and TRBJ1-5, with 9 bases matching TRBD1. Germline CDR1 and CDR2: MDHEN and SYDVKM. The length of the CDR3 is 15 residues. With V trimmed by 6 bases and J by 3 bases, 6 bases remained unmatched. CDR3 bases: TGTGCCAGCAGACCCGGACAGGGGAACAATCAGCCCCAGCATTTT. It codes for CASRPGQGNNQPQHF.

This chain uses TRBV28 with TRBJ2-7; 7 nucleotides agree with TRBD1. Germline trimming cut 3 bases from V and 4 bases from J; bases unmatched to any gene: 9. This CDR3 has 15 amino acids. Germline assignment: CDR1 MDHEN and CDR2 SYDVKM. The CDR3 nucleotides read TGTGCCAGCAGTTTCTCAGGGGGACAGATTTACGAGCAGTACTTC. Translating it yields CASSFSGGQIYEQYF.